This TCR beta chain originates from a study of metastatic and nonmetastatic thyroid tumors. Across the whole study: Repertoire comparisons spanned blood and tumor or nodule tissue from malignant and benign thyroid patients. The study, taken as a whole, reports: Reports indicated that malignant thyroid tumors showed significantly higher TCR beta diversity than benign nodules did, in blood and tumor.

Remarks on this clone: Its antigen is unidentified.

Each patient went into thyroid surgery without having received any treatment. In the study's own analysis: The study built a papillary thyroid cancer distant-metastasis classifier from CDR3 differences across clinicopathological groups. TCRdb re-called clones from the PCR reads using MiXCR. These V and J calls are TCRdb output, not the study's own analysis. The data show 30,000 to 40,000 clones, 35% seen once. This CDR3 has 14 amino acids. With 3 bases removed from V and 7 bases from J, the gap between germline ends came to 14 bases. Germline V gene sequence: CDR1 SGDLS, CDR2 YYNGEE. Sequencing was carried out using tumor tissue. This sequence was found in a female donor with papillary thyroid cancer or a benign thyroid nodule (not recorded which). Some clones in this sample may be carry-over from other donors' samples. The genes are TRBV9 and TRBJ2-1; D may be TRBD2 (6 bases). Here the CDR3 reads CASSAFSGTNEQFF. In nucleotides, the CDR3 is TGTGCCAGCAGCGCCTTCTCCGGGACTAATGAGCAGTTCTTC.